The 10 T cell receptor beta chains given below trace back to one sample, sequenced in a study of Ad26.COV2.S vaccination and SARS-CoV-2 variants. The treatment here: approximately 18 received Ad26.COV2.S at low or high dose, single or two shots; about 5 received placebo; per-sample allocation not given. Samples were taken on day 63 after the first vaccine or placebo injection. TCRdb's copy holds only in-frame clones and misses some; the assay was immunoSEQ multiplex PCR. In the table there are fewer than 500,000 clones, 75% to 95% of which are singletons. This specimen was peripheral blood, taken in a trial of Ad26.COV2.S vaccine versus placebo. Source of these receptors: a person aged 18-65 years who received the Ad26.COV2.S COVID-19 vaccine or a placebo.

The genes are TRBV7-9 and TRBJ2-2, with 7 bases lining up with TRBD1. This CDR3 has 15 residues. V gave up 3 bases and J gave up 6 bases; unmatched junction bases: 7. Germline lookup yields CDR1 SEHNR and CDR2 FQNEAQ (reference sequence). The CDR3 loop is CASSFGDRDAGELFF. Written as DNA, the CDR3 is TGTGCCAGCAGCTTTGGTGACAGGGACGCCGGGGAGCTGTTTTTT.

The chain employs TRBV9 and TRBJ1-1; TRBD1 aligns across 7 bases. This CDR3 contains 13 residues. Germline-derived CDR1 and CDR2 are SGDLS and YYNGEE. V dropped 0 bases and J dropped 10; count of bases not matched to a gene: 6. In DNA, the CDR3 is TGTGCCAGCAGCGTAGGAGGGACAGAGGTAGCTTTCTTT. This encodes CASSVGGTEVAFF.

The chain is built from TRBV29-1 and TRBJ2-1; possible D gene TRBD1, 6 bases. V was clipped by 2 bases and J by 2 bases, with 13 bases between them. The CDR3 sequence is 15 residues long. Germline lookup yields CDR1 SQVTM and CDR2 ANQGSEA. CDR3 nucleotides: TGCAGCGTTGAAATACAGGGCGGGCCCTACAATGAGCAGTTCTTC. Its protein is CSVEIQGGPYNEQFF.

This clone was seen a single time. The rearrangement uses TRBV15 and TRBJ2-1; 12 bases align to TRBD2. In germline, CDR1 is LNHNV, CDR2 YYDKDF (reference sequence). Trimming cost V 8 bases and J 4 bases; bases outside gene matches: 6. The CDR3 has 15 residues. CDR3 in DNA: TGTGCCACCTACCAAGGACTAGCGGGATACAATGAGCAGTTCTTC. It encodes CATYQGLAGYNEQFF.

The rearrangement uses TRBV5-1 and TRBJ2-1; possibly TRBD1 for D (5 bases). V gave up 2 bases and J gave up 6 bases, with 12 bases separating them. The CDR3 loop spans 14 amino acids. CDR1 SGHRS and CDR2 YFSETQ come from the germline V gene. The CDR3 DNA reads as TGCGCCAGCAGCTTACCAGGGCCGTCCAATGAGCAGTTCTTC. It specifies CASSLPGPSNEQFF.

CDR3 amino acids: CASSYSAGGEYEQYF. In nucleotides, the CDR3 is TGTGCCAGCAGTTACTCGGCGGGAGGGGAGTACGAGCAGTACTTC. This sequence joins TRBV6-5 and TRBJ2-7, with 9 bases matching TRBD2. Losses at the gene ends were 0 bases for V and 4 bases for J; bases not matched to a gene: 4. CDR3 size: 15 residues. Germline CDR1 is MNHEY and CDR2 is SVGAGI.

V usage is TRBV28 and J usage is TRBJ2-3; 7 nucleotides line up with TRBD2. Germline lookup yields CDR1 MDHEN and CDR2 SYDVKM. The CDR3 is 15 amino acids. The V and J ends lost 5 bases and 5 bases, in that order; junction bases with no gene match: 10. In DNA, the CDR3 is TGTGCCAGCAGTCCAGCGTCGTTAGCGGGAGATACGCAGTATTTT. Translating it yields CASSPASLAGDTQYF.

The chain has TRBV5-1 and TRBJ2-2, with 8 bases aligning to TRBD1. The germline CDR1 and CDR2 sequences are SGHRS and YFSETQ. CDR3 length: 18 residues. V lost 0 bases and J lost 1; bases outside the gene matches: 8. The CDR3 DNA reads TGCGCCAGCAGCTTGGGCCCAGTAGACAGGGGGAACACCGGGGAGCTGTTTTTT. Translation: CASSLGPVDRGNTGELFF.

The chain uses TRBV5-1 and TRBJ2-1; 11 positions match TRBD2. The V gene end was trimmed by 6 bases and the J gene end by 6 bases; junction bases not matched to a gene: 8. The CDR3 is 15 amino acids. From germline, CDR1 is SGHRS and CDR2 YFSETQ. The DNA of the CDR3 is TGCGCCAGCATCCCTTTAGCGGGAGGGCCCAATGAGCAGTTCTTC. Translated: CASIPLAGGPNEQFF.

The chain links TRBV18 to TRBJ2-7; 12 bases line up with TRBD2. Germline loops: CDR1 KGHSH, CDR2 LQKENI. The CDR3 is 16 amino acids. Trimming at V came to 3 bases and at J to 4 bases, leaving 7 bases not matched to a gene. CDR3: CASSPFDGTSGYEQYF. CDR3 sequence (DNA): TGTGCCAGCTCACCCTTTGATGGGACTAGCGGGTACGAGCAGTACTTC.